Presented here are 15 T cell receptor beta chains from one specimen sequenced in a study of T-cell reconstitution after alpha-beta-depleted transplantation in children. Using unique molecular identifiers, the investigators prepared the TCRbeta library. TCRdb re-analysed the PCR reads in MiXCR, keeping a single row per CDR3 protein. The sample lists about 600,000 distinct CDR3 sequences; approximately 12% were seen once. This specimen was PBMCs, mostly from graft donor cells, taken 360 days after TCRalphabeta/CD19-depleted stem cell transplant. These receptors were collected from a male patient under 18 who had a stem cell transplant for acute myeloid leukemia, so the T cells may come from the graft donor.

This clonotype was seen a handful of times. The chain has TRBV29-1 and TRBJ2-4; D possibly corresponds to TRBD1 (5 bases). This CDR3 contains 13 residues. Germline V lookup: CDR1 SQVTM, CDR2 ANQGSEA. V lost 5 bases, J lost 0 bases, and 8 bases lay in between. The CDR3 coding sequence is TGCAGCGTTTCCCAGGGAGCCAAAAACATTCAGTACTTC. Translating it yields CSVSQGAKNIQYF.

This sequence joins TRBV7-2 and TRBJ2-7, with TRBD1 identical over 11 bases. The V gene end was trimmed by 3 bases and the J gene end by 5 bases; junction bases not matched to a gene: 6. CDR3 length: 15 residues. CDR1 is SGHTA and CDR2 is FQGNSA in the germline V gene. This chain's CDR3 is CASSLDRGRLDEQYF. Written as DNA, the CDR3 is TGTGCCAGCAGCTTGGACAGGGGGCGTCTTGACGAGCAGTACTTC. Complete variable domain (other parts from reference TRBV7-2 and TRBJ2-7): GAGVSQSPSNKVTEKGKDVELRCDPISGHTALYWYRQSLGQGLEFLIYFQGNSAPDKSGLPSDRFSAERTGGSVSTLTIQRTQQEDSAVYLCASSLDRGRLDEQYFGPGTRLTVT.

The CDR3 DNA sequence: TGTGCCAGCTCACCATGGGACAGGCCCAACACTGAAGCTTTCTTT. This codes for CASSPWDRPNTEAFF. This chain links TRBV18 with TRBJ1-1; 8 bases fit TRBD1. CDR1 is KGHSH, CDR2 LQKENI, per germline. The CDR3 contains 15 residues. Losses at the gene ends were 2 bases for V and 2 bases for J; bases not matched to a gene: 4.

This chain uses TRBV29-1 with TRBJ2-5; 14 nucleotides agree with TRBD2. Germline loops: CDR1 SQVTM, CDR2 ANQGSEA. This CDR3 contains 14 residues. Germline trimming cut 6 bases from V and 5 bases from J; bases unmatched to any gene: 5. DNA of the CDR3: TGCAGCGTGGGACTAGCGGGAGTAGGGGAGACCCAGTACTTC. Amino acid sequence: CSVGLAGVGETQYF.

The V gene is TRBV2, the J gene TRBJ1-5, with D possibly matching TRBD1 (5 bases). The CDR3 sequence is 14 residues long. Germline V gene lookup returns CDR1 SNHLY and CDR2 FYNNEI. V gave up 6 bases and J gave up 3 bases, with 12 bases separating them. The CDR3 DNA reads TGTGCCAGCAGAAAACAGGCGTACAATCAGCCCCAGCATTTT. As protein: CASRKQAYNQPQHF.

This clonotype appeared a few times. V is TRBV30 and J is TRBJ2-7; TRBD1 matches 7 bases. Germline loops: CDR1 GTSNPN, CDR2 SVGIG (reference sequence). V shed 2 bases, J shed 2 bases, and the junction held 0 bases outside the gene matches. The CDR3 loop spans 12 amino acids. This chain's CDR3 is CAWSRGPYEQYF. The DNA for the CDR3 is TGTGCCTGGAGTAGGGGGCCCTACGAGCAGTACTTC.

The chain couples TRBV12-3 or TRBV12-4 to TRBJ2-3, with 7 bases matching TRBD2. This CDR3 contains 14 residues. V lost 10 bases to trimming and J lost 4 bases; unmatched junction nucleotides: 11. The CDR3: CAITERDHSDTQYF. The CDR3 DNA is TGTGCCATTACCGAGCGGGATCATTCAGATACGCAGTATTTT.

This clonotype was seen ten or more times. The CDR3 reads CASSFQLAGGWTGELFF. The CDR3 nucleotides are TGTGCCAGCAGTTTTCAACTAGCGGGGGGGTGGACCGGGGAGCTGTTTTTT. The V and J genes are TRBV12-3 or TRBV12-4 and TRBJ2-2; 13 positions agree with TRBD2. The CDR3 is 17 residues long. V shed 3 bases and J 5 bases; nucleotides not matched to a gene: 6.

The CDR3 coding sequence is TGTGCCAGCAGCGGTTTAGCGGGAGTCTTCGACGAGCAGTACTTC. It codes for CASSGLAGVFDEQYF. The chain joins TRBV28 to TRBJ2-7, with 9 nucleotides matching TRBD2. This CDR3 comprises 15 residues. Germline V lookup: CDR1 MDHEN, CDR2 SYDVKM. V lost 6 bases and J lost 5; bases outside the gene matches: 11.

The sample holds many counts of this clonotype. The V call is TRBV7-8, the J call TRBJ2-3; possible D gene TRBD1, 5 bases. Trimming removed 6 bases from V and 2 bases from J, with 9 bases in between. Germline CDR1 and CDR2: SGHVS and FQNEAQ. The CDR3 length is 13 residues. The CDR3 protein is CASRIRATDTQYF. The CDR3 DNA reads as TGTGCCAGCAGAATCAGGGCCACAGATACGCAGTATTTT.

The chain employs TRBV20-1 and TRBJ2-3, with TRBD2 matching over 12 bases. The V and J ends lost 5 bases and 3 bases, in that order; junction bases with no gene match: 6. Germline V gene data show CDR1 as DFQATT and CDR2 as SNEGSKA (reference sequence). CDR3 length: 15 amino acids. The CDR3 loop reads CSALTSGSGTDTQYF. The DNA of the CDR3 is TGCAGTGCTCTGACTAGCGGGAGTGGAACAGATACGCAGTATTTT.

Worth noting for this clonotype: The germline gene is not matched at one end of the junction; a read error may be the cause. This chain links TRBV20-1 with TRBJ2-7, with TRBD2 identical over 11 bases. There are 17 residues in the CDR3. In germline, CDR1 is DFQATT, CDR2 SNEGSKA (reference sequence). CDR3 sequence: CCAPPAGLAEVAYEQYF. For the CDR3, the DNA is TGCTGTGCGCCGCCCGCGGGACTAGCGGAGGTCGCCTACGAGCAGTACTTC.

This clonotype was observed a handful of times. V usage is TRBV11-3 and J usage is TRBJ2-1, with D possibly matching TRBD2 (5 bases). In germline, CDR1 is SGHNT, CDR2 YENEEA. The V and J ends lost 3 bases and 5 bases respectively, with 17 bases between them. This CDR3 spans 16 amino acids. CDR3 nucleotides: TGTGCCAGCAGCTTTTTTAAAGCGGCCGTGCACAATGAGCAGTTCTTC. Its translation: CASSFFKAAVHNEQFF.

The sample holds a few counts of this clonotype. The chain uses TRBV30 and TRBJ2-7; 11 nucleotides agree with TRBD2. Germline CDR1 and CDR2: GTSNPN and SVGIG (reference sequence). V was clipped by 4 bases and J by 3 bases; unmatched bases: 5. This CDR3 contains 14 residues. CDR3: CAWNWGLADYEQYF. DNA of the CDR3: TGTGCCTGGAACTGGGGACTAGCGGACTACGAGCAGTACTTC.

The chain recombines TRBV5-1 with TRBJ2-3; 7 nucleotides line up with TRBD1. Germline assignment: CDR1 SGHRS and CDR2 YFSETQ. The CDR3 covers 15 residues. The J segment lost 4 bases and the V segment lost 2 bases, leaving 7 bases of the junction unmatched. As DNA, the CDR3 is TGCGCCAGCAGCTTAGAGGGGGCGAGTGCAGATACGCAGTATTTT. As protein: CASSLEGASADTQYF.